The 3 T cell receptor beta chains given below trace back to one sample, sequenced in a study of blood T cell repertoires in COVID-19. Assay used: immunoSEQ multiplex PCR; TCRdb lists only in-frame clones, some missing. The table lists around 250,000 clones, around 83% of them singletons, with 5% in the top ten. Sequenced sample: PBMCs or T cells enriched from blood (not recorded which). The receptors were gathered from a man in his forties who had been exposed to COVID-19.

The gene calls are TRBV6-5 and TRBJ2-3, with unresolved D. Germline CDR1 and CDR2: MNHEY and SVGAGI. V gave up 5 bases and J gave up 7 bases, with 10 bases separating them. The CDR3 length is 12 residues. CDR3 nucleotide sequence: TGTGCCAGCAGTCACAACAGTTATACGCAGTATTTT. Encoded protein: CASSHNSYTQYF.

The chain recombines TRBV9 with TRBJ2-1; 7 bases line up with TRBD1. Per germline, CDR1 SGDLS and CDR2 YYNGEE. Germline trimming cut 3 bases from V and 2 bases from J; bases unmatched to any gene: 8. CDR3 length: 16 amino acids. The CDR3 DNA follows: TGTGCCAGCAGCGGAACCGGGACAGAAACCTACAATGAGCAGTTCTTC. Residues: CASSGTGTETYNEQFF.

V gene TRBV30 combines with J gene TRBJ2-7; no firm D call. V shed 0 bases and J shed 2 bases, with 11 bases lying between them. The germline gives CDR1 GTSNPN, CDR2 SVGIG (reference sequence). The CDR3 is 14 amino acids. The CDR3 coding sequence is TGTGCCTGGAGTGTCTCTCCAGTTACCTACGAGCAGTACTTC. Its protein product is CAWSVSPVTYEQYF. Filled out from reference TRBV30 and TRBJ2-7, the complete variable domain reads SQTIHQWPATLVQPVGSPLSLECTVEGTSNPNLYWYRQAAGRGLQLLFYSVGIGQISSEVPQNLSASRPQDRQFILSSKKLLLSDSGFYLCAWSVSPVTYEQYFGPGTRLTVT.